This TCR beta chain was recovered during a study of PD-1 blockade in classical Hodgkin lymphoma. Overall study context: Patients were given intravenous nivolumab, 3 mg/kg, every 2 weeks.

The sample's time point: cycle 4 day 1 (C4D1), after more than five weeks of nivolumab. All trial patients relapsed after autologous stem cell transplantation. Study results and caveats: TCR diversity at baseline was reported to be reduced in newly diagnosed patients relative to healthy donors.

V was shortened by 3 bases and J by 4 bases, with 24 bases between the two germline ends. From germline, CDR1 is KGHSH and CDR2 LQKENI. The CDR3 has 18 amino acids. The assay was immunoSEQ multiplex PCR, and TCRdb's table has in-frame clones only and misses some. The sample contains some 8,900 clones, about 84% of which appear only once. As to this clone: Antigen specificity is unknown.

This clonotype was sampled from a human donor with classical Hodgkin lymphoma. The specimen comprised peripheral blood mononuclear cells (PBMCs), sampled before the fourth cycle of nivolumab. The genes are TRBV18 and TRBJ1-2; D unclear. CDR3 protein: CASSPINPRPLHLYGYTF. The CDR3, as DNA: TGTGCCAGCTCACCTATTAACCCGCGACCCCTCCATCTCTATGGCTACACCTTC.